This TCR beta chain is drawn from a study of T-cell reconstitution after alpha-beta-depleted transplantation in children. This clonotype was detected a few times. A library of TCRbeta sequences, prepared with unique molecular identifiers, was generated. TCRdb independently ran MiXCR on the PCR reads; one entry per CDR3 protein. This sample has about 150,000 distinct CDR3 sequences, with around 9% found just once. The starting material was PBMCs, mostly from graft donor cells, obtained 180 days after TCRalphabeta/CD19-depleted stem cell transplant. This TCR was recovered from a female patient aged 2 to 10 who had a stem cell transplant for congenital amegakaryocytic thrombocytopenia, so the T cells may come from the graft donor.

CDR3 sequence (DNA): TGCGCCAGCAGCTTGGGTGACAGAGCAACTAATGAAAAACTGTTTTTT. This gives the protein CASSLGDRATNEKLFF. The V gene is TRBV5-1, the J gene TRBJ1-4; weak D call: TRBD1 (5 bases). V was cut by 0 bases and J by 0 bases, with 9 bases left in between. Looked up from germline, CDR1 is SGHRS and CDR2 is YFSETQ. This CDR3 comprises 16 residues.